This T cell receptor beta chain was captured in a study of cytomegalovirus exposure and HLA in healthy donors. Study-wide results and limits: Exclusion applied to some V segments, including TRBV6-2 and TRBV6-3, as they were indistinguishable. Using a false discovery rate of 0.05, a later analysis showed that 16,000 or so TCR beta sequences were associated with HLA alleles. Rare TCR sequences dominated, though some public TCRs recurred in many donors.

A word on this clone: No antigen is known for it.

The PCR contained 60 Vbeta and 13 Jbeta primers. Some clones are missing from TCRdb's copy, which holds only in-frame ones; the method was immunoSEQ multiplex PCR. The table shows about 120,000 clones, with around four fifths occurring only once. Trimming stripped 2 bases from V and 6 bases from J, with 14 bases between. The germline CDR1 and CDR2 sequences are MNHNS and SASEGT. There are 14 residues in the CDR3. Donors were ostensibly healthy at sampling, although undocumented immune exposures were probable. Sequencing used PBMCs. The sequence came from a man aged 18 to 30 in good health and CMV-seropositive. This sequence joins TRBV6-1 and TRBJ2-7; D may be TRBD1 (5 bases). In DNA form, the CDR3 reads TGTGCCAGCAGTGAAAAGGGGCACGCGGCCGAGCAGTACTTC. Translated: CASSEKGHAAEQYF.